The source of this T cell receptor beta chain is a study of CD4 T cells in relation to SARS-CoV-2 and coronaviruses. Whole-study context: PBMCs were cultured with antigen for roughly 10 days before TCR beta sequencing.

Concerning this clone: Its antigen is unidentified.

Trimming took off 3 bases at V and 7 bases at J, with 13 bases between the two ends. CDR1 is KGHSH, CDR2 LQKENI, per germline. This CDR3 spans 14 amino acids. The table came from immunoSEQ multiplex PCR; TCRdb's copy has only in-frame clones and leaves some out. Among about 37,000 clones, approximately 81% were seen once, and the ten largest hold 3.5% to 5.5%. Sample: naive CD4+ T cells from PBMCs, cultured in vitro. Indicated subset: naive CD4+ T cells isolated by negative enrichment. The gene calls are TRBV18 and TRBJ2-1; D unclear. The clonotype originates from an adult with COVID-19. The CDR3 sequence: CASSPTSPENEQFF. The CDR3 DNA follows: TGTGCCAGCTCACCCACGTCGCCCGAGAATGAGCAGTTCTTC.